This T cell receptor (beta chain) was retrieved from a study of cytomegalovirus exposure and HLA in healthy donors. Germline V gene data show CDR1 as SGHNT and CDR2 as YYREEE (reference sequence). V was shortened by 4 bases and J by 5 bases, with 9 bases between the two germline ends. CDR3 length: 12 amino acids. PCR used 60 Vbeta primers and 13 Jbeta primers. Method: immunoSEQ multiplex PCR; TCRdb's copy keeps in-frame clones and lacks some. The sample has around 140,000 clones, roughly 76% seen once; the top ten hold 2.5% to 3%. The source is a woman aged 25 to 39 in good health and CMV-seronegative. What was sequenced was PBMCs. V is TRBV5-4 and J is TRBJ1-2; D remains unclear. The CDR3 reads CASSQTGYGYTF. CDR3 DNA sequence: TGTGCCAGCAGCCAAACCGGGTATGGCTACACCTTC.